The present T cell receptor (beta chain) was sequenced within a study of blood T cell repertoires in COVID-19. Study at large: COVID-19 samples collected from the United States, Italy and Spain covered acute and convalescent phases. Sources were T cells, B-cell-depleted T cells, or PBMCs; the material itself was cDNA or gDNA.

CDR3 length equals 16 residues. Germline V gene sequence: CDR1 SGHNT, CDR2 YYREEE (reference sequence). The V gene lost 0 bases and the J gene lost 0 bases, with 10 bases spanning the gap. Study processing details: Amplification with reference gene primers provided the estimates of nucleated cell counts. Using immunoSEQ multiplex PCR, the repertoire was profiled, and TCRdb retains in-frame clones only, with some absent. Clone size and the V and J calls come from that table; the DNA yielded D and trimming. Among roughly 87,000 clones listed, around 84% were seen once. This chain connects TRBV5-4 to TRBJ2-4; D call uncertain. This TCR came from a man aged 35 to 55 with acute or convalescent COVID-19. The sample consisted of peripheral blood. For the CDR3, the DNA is TGTGCCAGCAGCTTGGGGGCCGCCCAAGCCAAAAACATTCAGTACTTC. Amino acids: CASSLGAAQAKNIQYF.